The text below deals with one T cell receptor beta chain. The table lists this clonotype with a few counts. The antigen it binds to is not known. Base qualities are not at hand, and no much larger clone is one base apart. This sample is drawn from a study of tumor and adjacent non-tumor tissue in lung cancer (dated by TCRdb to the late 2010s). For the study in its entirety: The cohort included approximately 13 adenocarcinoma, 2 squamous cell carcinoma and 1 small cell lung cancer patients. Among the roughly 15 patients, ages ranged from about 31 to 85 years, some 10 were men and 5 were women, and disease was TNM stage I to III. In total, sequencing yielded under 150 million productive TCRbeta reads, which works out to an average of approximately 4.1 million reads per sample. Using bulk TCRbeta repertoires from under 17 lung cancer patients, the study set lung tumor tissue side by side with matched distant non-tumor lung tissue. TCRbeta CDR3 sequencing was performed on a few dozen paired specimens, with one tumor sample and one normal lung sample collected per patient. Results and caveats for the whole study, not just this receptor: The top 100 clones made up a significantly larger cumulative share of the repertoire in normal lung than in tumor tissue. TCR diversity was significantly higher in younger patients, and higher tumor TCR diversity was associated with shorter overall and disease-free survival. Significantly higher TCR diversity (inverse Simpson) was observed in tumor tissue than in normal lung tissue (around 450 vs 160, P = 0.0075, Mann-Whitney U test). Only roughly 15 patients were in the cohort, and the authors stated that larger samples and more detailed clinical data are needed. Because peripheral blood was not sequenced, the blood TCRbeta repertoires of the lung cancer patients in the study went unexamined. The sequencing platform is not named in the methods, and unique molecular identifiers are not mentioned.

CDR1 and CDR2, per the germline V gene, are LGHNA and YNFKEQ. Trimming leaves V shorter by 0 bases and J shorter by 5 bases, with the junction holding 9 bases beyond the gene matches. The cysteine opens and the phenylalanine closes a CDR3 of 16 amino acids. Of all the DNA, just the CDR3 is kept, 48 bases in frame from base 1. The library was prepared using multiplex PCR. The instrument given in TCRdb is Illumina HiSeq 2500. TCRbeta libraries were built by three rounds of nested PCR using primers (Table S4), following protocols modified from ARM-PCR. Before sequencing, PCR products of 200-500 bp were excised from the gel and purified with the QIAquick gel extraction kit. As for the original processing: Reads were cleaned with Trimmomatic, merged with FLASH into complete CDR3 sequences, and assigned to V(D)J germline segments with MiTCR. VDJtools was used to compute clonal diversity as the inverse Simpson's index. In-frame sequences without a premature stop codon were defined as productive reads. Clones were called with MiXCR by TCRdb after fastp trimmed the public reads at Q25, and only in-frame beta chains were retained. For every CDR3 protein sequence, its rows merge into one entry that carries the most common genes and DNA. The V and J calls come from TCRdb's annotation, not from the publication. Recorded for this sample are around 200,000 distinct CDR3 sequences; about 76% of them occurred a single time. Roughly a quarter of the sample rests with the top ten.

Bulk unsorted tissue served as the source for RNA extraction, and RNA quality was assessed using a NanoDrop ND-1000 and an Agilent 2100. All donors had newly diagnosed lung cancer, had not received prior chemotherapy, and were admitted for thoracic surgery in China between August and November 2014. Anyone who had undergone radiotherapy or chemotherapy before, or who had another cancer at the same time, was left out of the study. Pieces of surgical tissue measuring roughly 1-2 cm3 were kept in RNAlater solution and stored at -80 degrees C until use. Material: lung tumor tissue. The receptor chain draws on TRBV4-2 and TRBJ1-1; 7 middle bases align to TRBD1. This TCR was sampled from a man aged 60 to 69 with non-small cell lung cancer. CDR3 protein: CASSQDGDRLVTEAFF. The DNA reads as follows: TGTGCCAGCAGCCAAGATGGGGACAGATTGGTGACTGAAGCTTTCTTT.